This entry describes one TCR beta chain. Its cognate antigen is unknown. This entry comes from a study of shared clonotypes between healthy human individuals. At the level of the study: Plates per donor: three CD4 naive, three CD4 memory, two CD8 naive, one CD8 memory. The study, taken as a whole, reports: Larger richness was generally estimated for naive than memory subsets.

The CDR3 is 13 amino acids. Germline assignment: CDR1 MNHNY and CDR2 SVGAGI (reference sequence). V dropped 6 bases and J dropped 1 base, with 10 bases sitting between them. Measured with immunoSEQ multiplex PCR; TCRdb has only the in-frame clones, and not every one. The repertoire holds 150,000 to 200,000 clones, 90% to 95% seen once, with 0.065% to 0.07% in the top ten. This receptor was identified in a woman between 25 and 40 years old in good health. The genes are TRBV6-6 and TRBJ2-7, with D possibly matching TRBD1 (6 bases). Sequenced sample: naive CD4+ T cells sorted from blood. Subset reported: CD45RA+ positively selected. In DNA form, the CDR3 reads TGTGCCAGCAGCCAGGGGCTTTCCTACGAGCAGTACTTC. The encoded protein is CASSQGLSYEQYF.